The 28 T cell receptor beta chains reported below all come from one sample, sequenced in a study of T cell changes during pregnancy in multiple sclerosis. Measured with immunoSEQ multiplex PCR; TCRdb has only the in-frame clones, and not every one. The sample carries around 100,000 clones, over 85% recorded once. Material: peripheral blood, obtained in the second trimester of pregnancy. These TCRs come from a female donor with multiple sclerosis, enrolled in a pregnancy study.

CDR3 loop: CASSADRGPNEKLFF. The DNA for the CDR3 is TGTGCCAGCAGTGCAGACAGGGGGCCCAATGAAAAACTGTTTTTT. V usage is TRBV27 and J usage is TRBJ1-4; 10 bases map to TRBD1. The CDR3 runs to 15 residues. Germline assignment: CDR1 MNHEY and CDR2 SMNVEV (reference sequence). The junction had 5 bases not matched to a gene; V was cut back by 5 bases and J by 5 bases.

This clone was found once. The CDR3 loop is CASSTGVGYTF. The CDR3, as DNA: TGTGCCAGTTCCACAGGGGTTGGCTACACCTTC. The chain carries TRBV5-6 and TRBJ1-2; TRBD1 matches 7 bases. This CDR3 contains 11 residues. The germline V gene has CDR1 SGHDT and CDR2 YYEEEE. V gave up 8 bases and J gave up 7 bases; unmatched junction bases: 5.

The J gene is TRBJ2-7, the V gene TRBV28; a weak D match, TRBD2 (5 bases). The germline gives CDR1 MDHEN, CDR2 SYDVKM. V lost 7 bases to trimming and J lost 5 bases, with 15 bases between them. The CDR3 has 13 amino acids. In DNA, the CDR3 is TGTGCCAGCACCCTAGCCGAGGGCAACGAGCAGTACTTC. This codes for CASTLAEGNEQYF.

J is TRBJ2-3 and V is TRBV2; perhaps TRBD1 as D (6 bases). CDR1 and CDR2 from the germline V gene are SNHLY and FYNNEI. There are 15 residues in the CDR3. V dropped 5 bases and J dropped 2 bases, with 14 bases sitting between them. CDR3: CASSHGTTYTDTQYF. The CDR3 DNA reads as TGTGCCAGCAGTCACGGGACAACGTACACAGATACGCAGTATTTT.

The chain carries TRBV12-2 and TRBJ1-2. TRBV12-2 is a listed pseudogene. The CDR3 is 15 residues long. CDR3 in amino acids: CASRLVEGNPYGYTF. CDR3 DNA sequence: TGTGCAAGTCGCTTAGTGGAGGGGAATCCCTATGGCTACACCTTC.

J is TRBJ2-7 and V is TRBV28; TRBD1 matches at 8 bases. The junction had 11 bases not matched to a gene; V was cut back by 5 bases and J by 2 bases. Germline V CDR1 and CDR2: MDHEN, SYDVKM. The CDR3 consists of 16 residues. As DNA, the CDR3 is TGTGCCAGCAGTATACGGACAGGGACACCAACCTACGAGCAGTACTTC. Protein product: CASSIRTGTPTYEQYF.

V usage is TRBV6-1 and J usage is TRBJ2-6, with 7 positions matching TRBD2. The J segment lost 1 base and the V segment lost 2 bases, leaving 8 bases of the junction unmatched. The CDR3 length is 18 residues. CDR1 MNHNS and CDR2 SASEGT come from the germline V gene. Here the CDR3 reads CASSERGTTSSGANVLTF. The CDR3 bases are TGTGCCAGCAGTGAACGGGGGACTACATCTTCTGGGGCCAACGTCCTGACTTTC.

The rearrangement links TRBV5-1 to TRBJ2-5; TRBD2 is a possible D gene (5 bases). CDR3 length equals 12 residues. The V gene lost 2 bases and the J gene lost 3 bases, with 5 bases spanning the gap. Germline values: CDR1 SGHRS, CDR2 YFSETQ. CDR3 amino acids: CASSFGEETQYF. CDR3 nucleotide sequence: TGCGCCAGCAGCTTCGGGGAAGAGACCCAGTACTTC.

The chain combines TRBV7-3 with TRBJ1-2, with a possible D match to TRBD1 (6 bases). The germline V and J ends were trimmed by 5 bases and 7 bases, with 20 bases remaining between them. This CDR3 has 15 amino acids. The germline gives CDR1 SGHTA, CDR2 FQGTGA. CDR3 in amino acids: CASSPRSAGDSGYTF. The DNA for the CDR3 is TGTGCCAGCAGCCCAAGGAGTGCAGGGGATAGTGGCTACACCTTC. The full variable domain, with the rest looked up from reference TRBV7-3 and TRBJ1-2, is GAGVSQTPSNKVTEKGKYVELRCDPISGHTALYWYRQSLGQGPEFLIYFQGTGAADDSGLPNDRFFAVRPEGSVSTLKIQRTERGDSAVYLCASSPRSAGDSGYTFGSGTRLTVV.

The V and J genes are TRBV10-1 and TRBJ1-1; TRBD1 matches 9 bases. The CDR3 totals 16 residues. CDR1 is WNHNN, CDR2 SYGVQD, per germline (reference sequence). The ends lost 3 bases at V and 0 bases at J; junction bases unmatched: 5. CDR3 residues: CASSEGQGRVNTEAFF. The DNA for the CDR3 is TGCGCCAGCAGTGAAGGACAGGGGAGGGTGAACACTGAAGCTTTCTTT.

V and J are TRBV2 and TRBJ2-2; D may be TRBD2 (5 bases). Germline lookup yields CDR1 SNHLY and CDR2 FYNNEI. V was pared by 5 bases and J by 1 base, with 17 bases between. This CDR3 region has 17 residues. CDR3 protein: CASSPYLLSGNTGELFF. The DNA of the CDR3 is TGTGCCAGCAGTCCTTACTTACTGAGCGGGAACACCGGGGAGCTGTTTTTT.

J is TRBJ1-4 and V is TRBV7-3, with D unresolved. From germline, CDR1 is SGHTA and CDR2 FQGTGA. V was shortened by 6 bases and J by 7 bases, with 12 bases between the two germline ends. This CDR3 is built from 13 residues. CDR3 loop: CASSLSRGEKLFF. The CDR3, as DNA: TGTGCCAGCAGTTTGTCCCGGGGTGAAAAACTGTTTTTT.

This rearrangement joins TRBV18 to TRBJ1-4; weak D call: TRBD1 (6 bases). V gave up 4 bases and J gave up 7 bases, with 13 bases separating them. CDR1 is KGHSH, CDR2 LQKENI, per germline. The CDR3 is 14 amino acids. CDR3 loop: CASSREQGREKLFF. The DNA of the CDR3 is TGTGCCAGCTCACGTGAGCAGGGGCGTGAAAAACTGTTTTTT. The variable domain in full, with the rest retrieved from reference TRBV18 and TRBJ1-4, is NAGVMQNPRHLVRRRGQEARLRCSPMKGHSHVYWYRQLPEEGLKFMVYLQKENIIDESGMPKERFSAEFPKEGPSILRIQQVVRGDSAAYFCASSREQGREKLFFGSGTQLSVL.

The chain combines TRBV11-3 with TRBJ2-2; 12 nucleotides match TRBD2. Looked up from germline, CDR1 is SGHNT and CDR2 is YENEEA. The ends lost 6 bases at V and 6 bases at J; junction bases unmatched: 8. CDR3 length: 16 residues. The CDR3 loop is CASSTTSGGKAGELFF. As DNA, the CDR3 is TGTGCCAGCAGTACGACTAGCGGGGGAAAGGCCGGGGAGCTGTTTTTT.

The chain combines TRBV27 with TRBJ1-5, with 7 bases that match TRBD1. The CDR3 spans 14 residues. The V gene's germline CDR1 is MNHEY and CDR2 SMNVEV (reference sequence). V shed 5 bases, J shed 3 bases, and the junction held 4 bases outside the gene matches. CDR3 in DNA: TGTGCCAGCAGTCCAGACAGGGTCAATCAGCCCCAGCATTTT. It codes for CASSPDRVNQPQHF.

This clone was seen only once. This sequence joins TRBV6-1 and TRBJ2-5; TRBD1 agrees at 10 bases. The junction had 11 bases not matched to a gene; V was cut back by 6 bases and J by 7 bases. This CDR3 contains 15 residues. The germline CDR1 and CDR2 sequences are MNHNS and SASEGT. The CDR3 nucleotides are TGTGCCAGCAGAAACAGACAGGGGGCAGAAGGGACCCAGTACTTC. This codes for CASRNRQGAEGTQYF.

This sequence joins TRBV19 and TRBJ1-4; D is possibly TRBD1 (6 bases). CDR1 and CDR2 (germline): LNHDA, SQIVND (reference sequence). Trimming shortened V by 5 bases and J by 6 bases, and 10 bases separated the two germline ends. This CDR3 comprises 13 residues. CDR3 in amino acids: CASSLGHDEKLFF. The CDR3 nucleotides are TGTGCCAGTAGTTTGGGACACGATGAAAAACTGTTTTTT. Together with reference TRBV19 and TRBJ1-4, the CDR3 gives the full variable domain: DGGITQSPKYLFRKEGQNVTLSCEQNLNHDAMYWYRQDPGQGLRLIYYSQIVNDFQKGDIAEGYSVSREKKESFPLTVTSAQKNPTAFYLCASSLGHDEKLFFGSGTQLSVL.

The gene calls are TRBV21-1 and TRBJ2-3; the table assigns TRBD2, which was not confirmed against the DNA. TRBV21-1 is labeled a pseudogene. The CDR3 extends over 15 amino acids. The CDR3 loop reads CASSPRTSGTDTQYF. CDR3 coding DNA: TGTGCCAGCAGCCCCCGGACTAGCGGCACAGATACGCAGTATTTT.

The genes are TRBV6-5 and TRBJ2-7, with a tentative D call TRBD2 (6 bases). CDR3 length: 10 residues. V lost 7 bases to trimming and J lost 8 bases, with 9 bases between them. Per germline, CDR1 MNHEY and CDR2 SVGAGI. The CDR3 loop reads CASTAGQQYF. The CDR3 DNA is TGTGCCAGCACCGCGGGACAGCAGTACTTC.

CDR3 sequence (DNA): TGTGCCAGCAGCGTACAGGGGGCGAGAACTGAAGCTTTCTTT. Translated, it gives CASSVQGARTEAFF. The chain is built from TRBV13 and TRBJ1-1; 9 bases are shared with TRBD1. The CDR3 runs 14 residues. Germline V gene data show CDR1 as PRHDT and CDR2 as FYEKMQ (reference sequence). The J segment lost 5 bases and the V segment lost 5 bases, leaving 6 bases of the junction unmatched.

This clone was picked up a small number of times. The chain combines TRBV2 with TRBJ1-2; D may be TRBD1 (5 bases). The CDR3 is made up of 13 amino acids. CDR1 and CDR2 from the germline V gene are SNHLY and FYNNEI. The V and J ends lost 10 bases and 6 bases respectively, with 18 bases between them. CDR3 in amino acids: CATQGRGMDGYTF. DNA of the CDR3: TGTGCCACCCAAGGAAGGGGTATGGATGGCTACACCTTC.

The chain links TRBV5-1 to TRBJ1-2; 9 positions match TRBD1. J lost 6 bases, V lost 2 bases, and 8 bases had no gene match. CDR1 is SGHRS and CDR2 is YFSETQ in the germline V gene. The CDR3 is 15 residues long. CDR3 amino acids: CASSFPGQGGDGYTF. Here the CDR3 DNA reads TGCGCCAGCAGCTTCCCGGGACAGGGAGGGGATGGCTACACCTTC.

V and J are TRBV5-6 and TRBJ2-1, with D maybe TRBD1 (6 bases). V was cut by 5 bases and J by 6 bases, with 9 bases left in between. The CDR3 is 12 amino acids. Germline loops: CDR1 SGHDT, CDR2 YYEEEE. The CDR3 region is CASSQGTNEQFF. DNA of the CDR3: TGTGCCAGCAGTCAGGGGACCAATGAGCAGTTCTTC.

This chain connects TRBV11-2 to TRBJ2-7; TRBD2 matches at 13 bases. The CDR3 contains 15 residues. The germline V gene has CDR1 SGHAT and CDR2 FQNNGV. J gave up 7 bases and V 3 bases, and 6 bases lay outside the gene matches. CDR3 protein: CASSFGTSGTGEQYF. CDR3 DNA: TGTGCCAGCAGCTTCGGGACTAGCGGGACGGGGGAGCAGTACTTC.

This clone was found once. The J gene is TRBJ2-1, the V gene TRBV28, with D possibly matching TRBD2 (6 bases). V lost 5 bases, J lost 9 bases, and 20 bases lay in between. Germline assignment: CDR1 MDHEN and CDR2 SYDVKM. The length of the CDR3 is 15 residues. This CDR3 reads CASSPGLGNGVEQFF. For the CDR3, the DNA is TGTGCCAGCAGTCCGGGACTGGGAAATGGAGTTGAGCAGTTCTTC.

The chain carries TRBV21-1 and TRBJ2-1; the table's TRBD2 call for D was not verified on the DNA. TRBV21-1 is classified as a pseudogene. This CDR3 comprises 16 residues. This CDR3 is CASSKALRLAGVEQFF. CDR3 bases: TGTGCCAGCAGCAAAGCGCTGCGGCTAGCGGGAGTTGAGCAGTTCTTC.

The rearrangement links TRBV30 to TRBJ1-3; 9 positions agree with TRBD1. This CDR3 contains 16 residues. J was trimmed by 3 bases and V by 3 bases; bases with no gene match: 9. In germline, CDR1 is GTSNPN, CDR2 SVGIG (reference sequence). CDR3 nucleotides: TGTGCCTGGAGGTCTCACGGGACAGGGATTGGAAACACCATATATTTT. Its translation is CAWRSHGTGIGNTIYF. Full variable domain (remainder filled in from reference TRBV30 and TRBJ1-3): SQTIHQWPATLVQPVGSPLSLECTVEGTSNPNLYWYRQAAGRGLQLLFYSVGIGQISSEVPQNLSASRPQDRQFILSSKKLLLSDSGFYLCAWRSHGTGIGNTIYFGEGSWLTVV.

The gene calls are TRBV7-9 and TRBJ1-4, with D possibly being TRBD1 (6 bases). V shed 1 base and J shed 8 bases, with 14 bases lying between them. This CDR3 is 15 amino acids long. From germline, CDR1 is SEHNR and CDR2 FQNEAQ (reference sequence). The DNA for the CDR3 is TGTGCCAGCAGCTTAGAGGCAGGGGAGGGAGAAAAACTGTTTTTT. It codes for CASSLEAGEGEKLFF.